The clone carrying this T cell receptor (beta chain) came up many times. The antigen is unknown. This CDR3 spans 12 amino acids. Germline CDR1 is MDHEN and CDR2 is SYDVKM. Trimming pared 4 bases from V and 7 bases from J, leaving 8 bases between. Uncontrolled infection, other autoimmune disease, pregnancy or lactation disqualified patients from enrolment. The PBMCs studied were ones that came from about 9.9 ml fresh peripheral blood. Regions amplified from RNA transcripts were the TCR beta CDR3 regions. TCR CDR3 regions were first amplified by RT-PCR with HTBI primers. TCRdb re-analysed the multiplex PCR reads in MiXCR, keeping a single row per CDR3 protein. The sample lists under 250,000 distinct CDR3 sequences, around 24% occurring once. The source of the sample is a study of T cells in Graves' hyperthyroidism and ophthalmopathy. For the study at large: Peripheral blood was obtained at initial diagnosis, preceding any treatment.

Regarding the study as a whole: The model predicted ophthalmopathy a median around six months before onset.

This chain connects TRBV28 to TRBJ1-5, with D perhaps matching TRBD1 (6 bases). The sample consisted of blood. This clonotype was sampled from a woman in her forties with Graves' ophthalmopathy. CDR3 sequence: CASSSGVQPQHF. The CDR3 DNA follows: TGTGCCAGCAGTTCAGGGGTACAGCCCCAGCATTTT.